The clone carrying this T cell receptor beta chain was recorded a few times. The antigen is not known. TCRdb re-derived calls from the 5' RACE reads in MiXCR, one entry per CDR3 protein. The sample includes fewer than 350,000 distinct CDR3 sequences, 8% to 9% seen only once; the top ten take 2.1%. This entry comes from a study of identical twins. Whole-study findings and limits: Clonotypes of the beta chain that were abundant in cord blood carried fewer insertions (memory repertoires showed none).

J lost 2 bases, V lost 4 bases, and 11 bases had no gene match. The germline V gene encodes CDR1 SGHRS and CDR2 YFSETQ. There are 16 residues in the CDR3. These data also formed part of another study, on yellow fever vaccine responses in identical twins.

The receptor was isolated from a woman aged 18-29 years in good health. The sequenced sample consisted of memory (CD45RO+) T cells sorted from blood. The chain combines TRBV5-1 with TRBJ1-1, with 7 bases that match TRBD1. CDR3 loop: CASSPVQGRSNTEAFF. The CDR3 DNA sequence: TGCGCCAGCAGCCCTGTACAGGGGAGAAGTAACACTGAAGCTTTCTTT.